The present TCR beta chain was sequenced within a study of T cell repertoires in cytomegalovirus infection. In TCRdb, the reads were re-called with MiXCR into one record per CDR3 protein. The sample gives hundreds of thousands of distinct CDR3 sequences, roughly 42% of which show up once; about 45% is in the top ten. The V end was cut by 9 bases, the J end by 8 bases, with 10 bases between. Germline-derived CDR1 and CDR2 are KGHDR and SFDVKD. The CDR3 contains 11 residues. To note about this clonotype: Its antigen is not known.

This sequence originates from a human donor in good health (CMV status not recorded). Some clones in this sample may be carry-over from other donors' samples. The chain has TRBV24-1 and TRBJ1-5, with D hard to call. The sample in question was cultured PBMCs, obtained from culture after CMV antigen stimulation. The CDR3: CATPAWEPQHF. The DNA of the CDR3 is TGTGCCACCCCGGCTTGGGAGCCCCAGCATTTT.